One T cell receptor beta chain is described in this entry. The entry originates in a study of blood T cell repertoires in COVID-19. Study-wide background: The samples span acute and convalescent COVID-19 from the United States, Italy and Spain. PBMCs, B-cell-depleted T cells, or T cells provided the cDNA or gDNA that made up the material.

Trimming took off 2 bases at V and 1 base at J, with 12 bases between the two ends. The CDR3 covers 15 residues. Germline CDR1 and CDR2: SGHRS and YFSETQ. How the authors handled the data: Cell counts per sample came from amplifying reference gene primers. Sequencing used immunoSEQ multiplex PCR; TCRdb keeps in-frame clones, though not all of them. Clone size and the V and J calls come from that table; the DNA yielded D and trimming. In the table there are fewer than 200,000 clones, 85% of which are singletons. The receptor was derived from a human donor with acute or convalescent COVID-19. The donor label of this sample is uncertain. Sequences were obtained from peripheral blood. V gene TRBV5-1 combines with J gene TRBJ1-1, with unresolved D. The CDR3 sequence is CASSLQRAANTEAFF. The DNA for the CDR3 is TGCGCCAGCAGCTTACAACGCGCGGCGAACACTGAAGCTTTCTTT.